These T cell receptor beta chains were read from a single sample in a study of cytomegalovirus exposure and HLA in healthy donors. This table comes from immunoSEQ multiplex PCR, and its TCRdb copy is limited to in-frame clones, with some not included. The sample has around 130,000 clones, approximately 84% seen once. The sequencing input was PBMCs. The receptor source for this set is a boy aged 2-15 years in good health and CMV-seronegative. The conserved cysteine and the conserved F or W are not part of the CDR3 here.

v_call	j_call	cdr3_length	cdr3_aa
TRBV7-9	TRBJ2-1	13	ASSLIPGLAEEQF
TRBV15	TRBJ1-5	13	ATSSRQGSNQPQH
TRBV7-9	TRBJ1-5	14	SSSLASGGQNQPQH
TRBV5-4	TRBJ1-6	12	ASSRMGQISPLH
TRBV9	TRBJ2-2	11	ASNGVNTGELF
TRBV30	TRBJ1-3	10	AWSVAGNTIY
TRBV14	TRBJ2-2	12	ASSQQGWTGELF
TRBV5-5	TRBJ1-1	12	ASSLAGWDTEAF
TRBV2	TRBJ2-1	14	ASSSSGSFTYNEQF
TRBV27	TRBJ1-1	10	ASSPGEGWAF
TRBV11-2	TRBJ1-4	12	ASSLGTVYEKLF
TRBV7-8	TRBJ1-2	14	ASSVGGGGINYGYT
TRBV5-1	TRBJ2-3	12	ASRGLAVTDTQY
TRBV6-4	TRBJ2-3	12	ASSDGQGADTQY
TRBV6-5	TRBJ2-7	12	ASSYTRDIYEQY
TRBV7-9	TRBJ1-1	11	ASSTNLNTEAF
TRBV5-1	TRBJ2-2	14	ASSLIAGLNTGELF
TRBV25-1	TRBJ1-4	15	ASSELWDRATNERLF
TRBV15	TRBJ1-1	13	ATSRASGDNTEAF
TRBV9	TRBJ1-2	11	ASSEAAHYGYT
TRBV7-2	TRBJ2-5	12	ASSSETGLETQY
TRBV2	TRBJ1-1	15	ASGVNVSLDRDHAAF
TRBV29-1	TRBJ1-1	12	SVEEPTGNTEAF
TRBV10-1	TRBJ2-1	15	ASSEKRELSSYNEQF
TRBV5-8	TRBJ1-2	13	ASSLNPVANYGYT
TRBV10-3	TRBJ1-4	13	AISELGGVNEKLF
TRBV27	TRBJ2-7	14	ASSPLTSGGPWEQY
TRBV15	TRBJ1-6	13	ATSSPKADNSPLH
TRBV10-1	TRBJ2-1	13	ASGKGLAGGDEQF
TRBV5-1	TRBJ2-2	13	ASRRTSGDTGELF
TRBV7-8	TRBJ1-2	11	ASSSGTGGGYT
TRBV5-1	TRBJ2-1	13	ASSPGTSGRNEQF
TRBV9	TRBJ1-2	15	ASSVPLTGRGDYGYT
TRBV4-1	TRBJ1-1	14	ASSPYGQLMNTEAF
TRBV6-1	TRBJ1-5	12	ASIGREVHQPQH
TRBV10-3	TRBJ2-3	17	AISESTRLAGVYTDTQY
TRBV7-2	TRBJ2-2	11	ASSLIFSGELF
TRBV5-4	TRBJ2-5	11	ASSLDGKETQY
TRBV5-4	TRBJ2-7	12	ASSDSRGYYEQY
TRBV27	TRBJ1-1	12	ASSLRESDLEAF
TRBV30	TRBJ1-5	11	AWSAGGKQPQH
TRBV30	TRBJ1-2	10	AWNQGQRGYT
TRBV9	TRBJ1-2	14	ASSVGESPPNYGYT
TRBV15	TRBJ1-2	11	ATSSDRIYGYT
TRBV6-1	TRBJ2-5	14	ASSEFAGMASGTQY
TRBV19	TRBJ1-4	12	ASSISTAVEKLF
TRBV6-4	TRBJ2-1	12	ASSPTSGGNEQF
TRBV5-1	TRBJ1-2	11	ASGQDNNYGYT